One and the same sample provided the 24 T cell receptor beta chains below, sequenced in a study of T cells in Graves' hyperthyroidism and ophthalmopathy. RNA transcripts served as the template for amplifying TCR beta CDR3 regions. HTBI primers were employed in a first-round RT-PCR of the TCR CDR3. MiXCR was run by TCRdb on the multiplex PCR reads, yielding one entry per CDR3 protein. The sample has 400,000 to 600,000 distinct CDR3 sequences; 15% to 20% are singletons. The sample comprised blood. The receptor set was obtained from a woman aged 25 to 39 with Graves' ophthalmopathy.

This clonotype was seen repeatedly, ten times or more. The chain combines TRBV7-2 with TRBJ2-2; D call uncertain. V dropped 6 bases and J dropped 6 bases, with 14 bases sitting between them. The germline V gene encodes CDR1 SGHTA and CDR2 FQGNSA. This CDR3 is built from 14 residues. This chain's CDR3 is CASRIFRDPGELFF. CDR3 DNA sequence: TGTGCCAGCAGGATATTTCGTGACCCCGGGGAGCTGTTTTTT. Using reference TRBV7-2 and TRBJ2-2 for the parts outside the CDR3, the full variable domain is GAGVSQSPSNKVTEKGKDVELRCDPISGHTALYWYRQSLGQGLEFLIYFQGNSAPDKSGLPSDRFSAERTGGSVSTLTIQRTQQEDSAVYLCASRIFRDPGELFFGEGSRLTVL.

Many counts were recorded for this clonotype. This CDR3 is CASSLTGQLNEQFF. Here the CDR3 DNA reads TGTGCCAGCAGCTTAACGGGACAGCTCAATGAGCAGTTCTTC. The chain uses TRBV7-3 and TRBJ2-1, with 7 bases aligning to TRBD1. The CDR3 is 14 amino acids. Unmatched junction bases numbered 2, after V lost 0 bases and J lost 6 bases. Germline values: CDR1 SGHTA, CDR2 FQGTGA.

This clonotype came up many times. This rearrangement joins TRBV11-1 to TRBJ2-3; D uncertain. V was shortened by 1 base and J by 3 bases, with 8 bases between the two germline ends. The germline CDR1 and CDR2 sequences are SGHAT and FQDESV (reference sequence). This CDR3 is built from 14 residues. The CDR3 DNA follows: TGTGCCAGCAGCTTAGGCTATGTGACAGATACGCAGTATTTT. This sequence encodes CASSLGYVTDTQYF. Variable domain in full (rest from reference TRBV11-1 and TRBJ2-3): EAEVAQSPRYKITEKSQAVAFWCDPISGHATLYWYRQILGQGPELLVQFQDESVVDDSQLPKDRFSAERLKGVDSTLKIQPAELGDSAMYLCASSLGYVTDTQYFGPGTRLTVL.

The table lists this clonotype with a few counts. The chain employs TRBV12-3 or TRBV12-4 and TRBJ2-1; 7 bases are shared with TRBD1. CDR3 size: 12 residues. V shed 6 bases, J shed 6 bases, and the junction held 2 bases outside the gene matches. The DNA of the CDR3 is TGTGCCAGCAGGACAGGGTTCAATGAGCAGTTCTTC. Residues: CASRTGFNEQFF.

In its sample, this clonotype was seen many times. In DNA form, the CDR3 reads TGTGCCAGCAGCCCAAGACAGGGGACCTTCCCAAGGAATGAGCAGTTCTTC. Translated, it gives CASSPRQGTFPRNEQFF. The chain links TRBV7-8 to TRBJ2-1, with 8 bases lining up with TRBD1. The CDR3 is made up of 17 amino acids. Germline V CDR1 and CDR2: SGHVS, FQNEAQ. Unmatched junction bases numbered 16, after V lost 5 bases and J lost 7 bases.

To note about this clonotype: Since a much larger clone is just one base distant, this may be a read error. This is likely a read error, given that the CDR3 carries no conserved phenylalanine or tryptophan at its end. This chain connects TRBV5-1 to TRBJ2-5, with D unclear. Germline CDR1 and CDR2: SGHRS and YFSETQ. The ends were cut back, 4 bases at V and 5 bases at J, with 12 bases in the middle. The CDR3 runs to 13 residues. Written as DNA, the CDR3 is TGCGCCAGCAGCACTCCCGCCAAGGAGACCCAGTACCTC. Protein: CASSTPAKETQYL.

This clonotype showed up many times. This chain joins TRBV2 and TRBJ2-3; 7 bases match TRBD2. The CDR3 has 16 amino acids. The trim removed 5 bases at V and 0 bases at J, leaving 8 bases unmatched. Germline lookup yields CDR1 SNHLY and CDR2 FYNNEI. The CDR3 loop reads CASSRDYSTSTDTQYF. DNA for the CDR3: TGTGCCAGCAGTAGGGACTACTCAACTAGCACAGATACGCAGTATTTT.

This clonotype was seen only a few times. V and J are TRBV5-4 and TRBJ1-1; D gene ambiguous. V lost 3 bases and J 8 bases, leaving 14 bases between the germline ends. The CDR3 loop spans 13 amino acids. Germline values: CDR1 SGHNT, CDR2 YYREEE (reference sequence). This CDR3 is CASSSVAGREAFF. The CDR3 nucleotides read TGTGCCAGCAGCTCAGTGGCGGGCAGGGAAGCTTTCTTT. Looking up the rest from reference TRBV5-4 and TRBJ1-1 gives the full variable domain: ETGVTQSPTHLIKTRGQQVTLRCSSQSGHNTVSWYQQALGQGPQFIFQYYREEENGRGNFPPRFSGLQFPNYSSELNVNALELDDSALYLCASSSVAGREAFFGQGTRLTVV.

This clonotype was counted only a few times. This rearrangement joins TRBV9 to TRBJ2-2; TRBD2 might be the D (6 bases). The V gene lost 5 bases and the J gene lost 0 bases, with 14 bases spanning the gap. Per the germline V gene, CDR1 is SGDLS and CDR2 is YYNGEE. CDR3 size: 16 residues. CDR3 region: CASSPKGGTNTGELFF. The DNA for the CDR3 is TGTGCCAGCAGTCCTAAGGGCGGGACGAACACCGGGGAGCTGTTTTTT. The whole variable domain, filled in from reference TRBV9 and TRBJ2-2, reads DSGVTQTPKHLITATGQRVTLRCSPRSGDLSVYWYQQSLDQGLQFLIQYYNGEERAKGNILERFSAQQFPDLHSELNLSSLELGDSALYFCASSPKGGTNTGELFFGEGSRLTVL.

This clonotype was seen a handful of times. The chain's CDR3 is CASKRTTSTDTQYF. Here the CDR3 DNA reads TGTGCCAGTAAACGGACCACTAGCACAGATACGCAGTATTTT. V usage is TRBV19 and J usage is TRBJ2-3; D ambiguous. There are 14 residues in the CDR3. Germline CDR1 and CDR2: LNHDA and SQIVND (reference sequence). Trimming took off 7 bases at V and 0 bases at J, with 11 bases between the two ends.

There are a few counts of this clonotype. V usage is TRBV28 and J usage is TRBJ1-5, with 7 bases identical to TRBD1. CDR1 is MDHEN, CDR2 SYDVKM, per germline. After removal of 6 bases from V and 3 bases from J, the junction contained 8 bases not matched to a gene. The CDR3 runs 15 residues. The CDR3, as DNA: TGTGCCAGCAGCGTTCTCAGGGGGAACAATCAGCCCCAGCATTTT. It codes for CASSVLRGNNQPQHF.

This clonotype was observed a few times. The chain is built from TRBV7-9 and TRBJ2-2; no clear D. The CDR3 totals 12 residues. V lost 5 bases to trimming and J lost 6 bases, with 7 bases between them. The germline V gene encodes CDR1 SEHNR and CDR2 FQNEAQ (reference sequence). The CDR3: CASSPDSGELFF. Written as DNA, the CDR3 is TGTGCCAGCAGCCCCGACTCCGGGGAGCTGTTTTTT.

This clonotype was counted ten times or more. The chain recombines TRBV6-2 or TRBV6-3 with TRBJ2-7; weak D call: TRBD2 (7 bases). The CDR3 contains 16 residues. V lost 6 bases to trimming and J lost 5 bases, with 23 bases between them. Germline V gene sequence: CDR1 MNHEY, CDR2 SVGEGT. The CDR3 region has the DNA TGTGCCAGCAGCCCGGGGGAGGGGGTTGGAGCGAACGAGCAGTACTTC. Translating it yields CASSPGEGVGANEQYF.

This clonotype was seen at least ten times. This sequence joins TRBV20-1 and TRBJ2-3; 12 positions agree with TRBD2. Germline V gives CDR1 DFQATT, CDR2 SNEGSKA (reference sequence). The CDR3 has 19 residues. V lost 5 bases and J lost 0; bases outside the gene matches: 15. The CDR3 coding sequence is TGCAGTGCTTACCCCCTAGCGGGAGGGCCCCATTTGAGCACAGATACGCAGTATTTT. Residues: CSAYPLAGGPHLSTDTQYF.

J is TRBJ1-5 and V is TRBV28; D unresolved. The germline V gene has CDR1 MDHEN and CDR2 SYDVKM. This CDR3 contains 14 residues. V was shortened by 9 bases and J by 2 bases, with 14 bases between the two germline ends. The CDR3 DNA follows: TGTGCCAGTCGGATTTGGGGTGGCAATCAGCCCCAGCATTTT. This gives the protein CASRIWGGNQPQHF.

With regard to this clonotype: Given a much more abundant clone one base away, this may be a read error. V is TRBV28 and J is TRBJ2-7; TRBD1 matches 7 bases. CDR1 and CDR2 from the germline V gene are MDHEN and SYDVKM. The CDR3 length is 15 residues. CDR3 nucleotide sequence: TGTGCCAGCAGTACCGGGACAGTGATCTCCTACGAGCAGCACTTC. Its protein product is CASSTGTVISYEQHF.

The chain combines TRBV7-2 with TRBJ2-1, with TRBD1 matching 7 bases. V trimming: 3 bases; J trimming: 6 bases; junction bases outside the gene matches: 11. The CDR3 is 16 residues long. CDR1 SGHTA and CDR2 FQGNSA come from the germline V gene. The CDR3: CASSLYRGSSGNEQFF. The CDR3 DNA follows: TGTGCCAGCAGCTTGTACAGGGGATCCTCGGGCAATGAGCAGTTCTTC.

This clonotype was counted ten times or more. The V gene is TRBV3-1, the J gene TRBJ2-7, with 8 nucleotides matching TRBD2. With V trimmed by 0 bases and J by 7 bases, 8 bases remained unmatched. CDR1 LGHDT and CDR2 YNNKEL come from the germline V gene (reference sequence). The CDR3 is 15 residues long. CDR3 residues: CASSQDPGGPGEQYF. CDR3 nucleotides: TGTGCCAGCAGCCAAGACCCGGGAGGGCCGGGTGAGCAGTACTTC.

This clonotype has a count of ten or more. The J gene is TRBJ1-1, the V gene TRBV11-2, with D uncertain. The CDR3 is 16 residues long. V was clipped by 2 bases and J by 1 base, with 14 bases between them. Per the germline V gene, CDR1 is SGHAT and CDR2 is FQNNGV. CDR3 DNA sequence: TGTGCCAGCAGCTTACGCCTTACTCAGGAGAACACTGAAGCTTTCTTT. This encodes CASSLRLTQENTEAFF.

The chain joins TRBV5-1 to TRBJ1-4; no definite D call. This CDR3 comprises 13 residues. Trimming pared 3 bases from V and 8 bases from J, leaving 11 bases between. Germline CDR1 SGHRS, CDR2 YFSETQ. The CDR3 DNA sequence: TGCGCCAGCAGCTCGGTTGGTCCCGAAAAACTGTTTTTT. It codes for CASSSVGPEKLFF.

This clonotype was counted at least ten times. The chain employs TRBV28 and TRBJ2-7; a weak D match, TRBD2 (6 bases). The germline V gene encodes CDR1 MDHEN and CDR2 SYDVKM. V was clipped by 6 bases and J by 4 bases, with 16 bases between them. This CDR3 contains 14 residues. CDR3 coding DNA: TGTGCCAGCAGCCCTCGGGACTTAACATACGAGCAGTACTTC. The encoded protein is CASSPRDLTYEQYF.

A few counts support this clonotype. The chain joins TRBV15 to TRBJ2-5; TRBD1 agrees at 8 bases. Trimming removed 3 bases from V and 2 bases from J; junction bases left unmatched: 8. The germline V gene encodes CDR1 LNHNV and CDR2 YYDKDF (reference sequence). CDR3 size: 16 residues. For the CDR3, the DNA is TGTGCCACCAGCAGGTTCCGGGACAGGAGACAAGAGACCCAGTACTTC. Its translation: CATSRFRDRRQETQYF.

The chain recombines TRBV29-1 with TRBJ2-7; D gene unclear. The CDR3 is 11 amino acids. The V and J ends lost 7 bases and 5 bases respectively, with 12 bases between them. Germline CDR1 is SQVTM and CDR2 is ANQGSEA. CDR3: CSGALVNEQYF. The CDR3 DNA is TGCAGCGGCGCTCTAGTGAACGAGCAGTACTTC.

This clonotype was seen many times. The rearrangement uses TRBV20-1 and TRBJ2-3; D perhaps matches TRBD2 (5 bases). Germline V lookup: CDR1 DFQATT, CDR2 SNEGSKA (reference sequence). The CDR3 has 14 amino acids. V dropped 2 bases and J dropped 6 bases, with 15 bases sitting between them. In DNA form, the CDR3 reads TGCAGTGCTAGATCAGGAGGAGAACCCGATACGCAGTATTTT. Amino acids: CSARSGGEPDTQYF.